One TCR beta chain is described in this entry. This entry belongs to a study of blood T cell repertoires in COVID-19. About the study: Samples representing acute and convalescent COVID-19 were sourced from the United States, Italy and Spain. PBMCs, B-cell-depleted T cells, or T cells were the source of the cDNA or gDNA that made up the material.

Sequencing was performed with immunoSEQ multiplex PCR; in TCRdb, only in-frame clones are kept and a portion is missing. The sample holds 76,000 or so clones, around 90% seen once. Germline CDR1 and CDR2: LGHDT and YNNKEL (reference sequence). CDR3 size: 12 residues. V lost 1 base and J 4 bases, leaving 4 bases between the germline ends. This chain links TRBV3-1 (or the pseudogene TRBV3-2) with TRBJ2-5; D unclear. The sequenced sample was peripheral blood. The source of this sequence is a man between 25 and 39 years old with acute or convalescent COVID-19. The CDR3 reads CASSQVGETQYF. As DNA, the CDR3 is TGTGCCAGCAGCCAAGTCGGAGAGACCCAGTACTTC.